The 31 T cell receptor beta chains presented below share a single source sample, sequenced in a study of shared clonotypes between healthy human individuals. Assay: immunoSEQ multiplex PCR; the TCRdb copy retains only in-frame clones and omits some. The table lists 400,000 to 500,000 clones, around 80% of them singletons. The sample taken for sequencing was PBMCs. The receptors shown here come from a woman between 40 and 50 years old in good health. Some clones in this sample may be carry-over from other donors' samples.

The J gene is TRBJ1-2, the V gene TRBV14; 7 nucleotides align to TRBD1. The CDR3 covers 13 residues. Germline V gene sequence: CDR1 SGHDN, CDR2 FVKESK. The J segment lost 7 bases and the V segment lost 5 bases, leaving 7 bases of the junction unmatched. CDR3 in DNA: TGTGCCAGCAGCTCCCAGACAGGGTCTGGCTACACCTTC. It yields the protein CASSSQTGSGYTF.

Of note for this clone: Possible read error: a much larger clone is one base away. The CDR3 end shows no conserved phenylalanine or tryptophan, and so a read error is likely. This rearrangement joins TRBV7-3 to TRBJ2-3; no clear D. This CDR3 has 14 amino acids. Germline loops: CDR1 SGHTA, CDR2 FQGTGA. V was trimmed by 2 bases and J by 4 bases, leaving 10 bases between them. This CDR3 is CASSLGSPADTQYL. The CDR3 DNA reads TGTGCCAGCAGCTTAGGCTCGCCCGCAGATACGCAGTATCTT.

This chain connects TRBV6-6 to TRBJ2-7; no clear D gene. The CDR3 is 13 amino acids. Looked up from germline, CDR1 is MNHNY and CDR2 is SVGAGI (reference sequence). V was shortened by 2 bases and J by 2 bases, with 7 bases between the two germline ends. Here the CDR3 reads CASSYGPTYEQYF. The CDR3, as DNA: TGTGCCAGCAGTTACGGGCCGACCTACGAGCAGTACTTC.

The rearrangement uses TRBV11-2 and TRBJ2-3; no clear D gene. The CDR3 loop spans 15 amino acids. V gave up 7 bases and J gave up 1 base, with 15 bases separating them. Germline V CDR1 and CDR2: SGHAT, FQNNGV. The CDR3 nucleotides are TGTGCCAGCACCGAAGCCTTCCTCCGCACAGATACGCAGTATTTT. Amino acid sequence: CASTEAFLRTDTQYF.

The rearrangement joins TRBV20-1 to TRBJ2-1; 7 bases fit TRBD2. Germline trimming cut 3 bases from V and 10 bases from J; bases unmatched to any gene: 3. The CDR3 is made up of 11 amino acids. Germline CDR1 is DFQATT and CDR2 is SNEGSKA (reference sequence). The CDR3 nucleotides are TGCAGTGCTAGGTTGCGGGAGGAGCAGTTCTTC. Its protein is CSARLREEQFF.

The V and J genes are TRBV4-2 and TRBJ2-2, with 10 bases identical to TRBD2. The trim removed 1 base at V and 4 bases at J, leaving 3 bases unmatched. Germline V gene lookup returns CDR1 LGHNA and CDR2 YNFKEQ. The CDR3 is 16 residues long. The CDR3 coding sequence is TGTGCCAGCAGCCAAGTCTCTAGCGGGAGCACCGGGGAGCTGTTTTTT. Its translation is CASSQVSSGSTGELFF.

This clone was seen just once. The chain recombines TRBV14 with TRBJ2-1; a possible D gene is TRBD2 (6 bases). In germline, CDR1 is SGHDN, CDR2 FVKESK. Trimming shortened V by 1 base and J by 10 bases, and 11 bases separated the two germline ends. The CDR3 length is 13 residues. The CDR3 bases are TGTGCCAGCAGCCAAGTTGGAGGGAGCGAGCAGTTCTTC. It specifies CASSQVGGSEQFF.

The chain uses TRBV4-1 and TRBJ2-2; D might be TRBD2 (7 bases). In germline, CDR1 is MGHRA, CDR2 YSYEKL. Trimming stripped 4 bases from V and 1 base from J, with 16 bases between. The CDR3 consists of 17 residues. The CDR3 DNA reads TGCGCCAGCAGCCCAGGGGCGGCTAGCGGGAACACCGGGGAGCTGTTTTTT. Protein: CASSPGAASGNTGELFF.

This clone has a count of ten or more. The chain links TRBV19 to TRBJ2-1, with 8 bases that match TRBD2. The germline gives CDR1 LNHDA, CDR2 SQIVND (reference sequence). CDR3 size: 15 residues. V was pared by 3 bases and J by 3 bases, with 4 bases of the junction left unmatched. This CDR3 reads CASSIRLAFYNEQFF. DNA of the CDR3: TGTGCCAGTAGTATCCGACTAGCGTTCTACAATGAGCAGTTCTTC.

This clone was picked up one time. This chain joins TRBV19 and TRBJ2-3; perhaps TRBD1 as D (5 bases). The ends were cut back, 4 bases at V and 6 bases at J, with 8 bases in the middle. Per the germline V gene, CDR1 is LNHDA and CDR2 is SQIVND (reference sequence). This CDR3 is built from 12 residues. In DNA form, the CDR3 reads TGTGCCAGTAGTACGACAGCGGATACGCAGTATTTT. Residues: CASSTTADTQYF.

The chain links TRBV7-6 to TRBJ2-5, with D maybe TRBD1 (5 bases). CDR3 length: 13 amino acids. Trimming left V 3 bases short and J 4 bases short, with 9 bases between. Germline V gene data show CDR1 as SGHVS and CDR2 as FNYEAQ. DNA for the CDR3: TGTGCCAGCAGCTTTCAGGGTGGAGAGACCCAGTACTTC. Its translation is CASSFQGGETQYF.

The rearrangement joins TRBV2 to TRBJ1-4; D remains unclear. The V and J ends lost 6 bases and 0 bases respectively, with 14 bases between them. The CDR3 contains 16 residues. Germline CDR1 reads SNHLY; CDR2 reads FYNNEI. The CDR3: CASRRRTEATNEKLFF. CDR3 nucleotide sequence: TGTGCCAGCAGGAGGCGGACGGAAGCAACTAATGAAAAACTGTTTTTT.

The genes are TRBV11-2 and TRBJ2-5; no reliable D call. The J call may be wrong; the DNA end is better matched by TRBJ2-7. Looked up from germline, CDR1 is SGHAT and CDR2 is FQNNGV. The CDR3 contains 15 residues. The CDR3 is CASSSLKVGNYEQYF. CDR3 coding DNA: TGTGCCAGCAGCTCTCTTAAGGTGGGAAACTACGAGCAGTACTTC.

There are a few counts of this clone. The chain is built from TRBV5-4 and TRBJ2-5, with 7 bases identical to TRBD1. The germline V gene has CDR1 SGHNT and CDR2 YYREEE (reference sequence). This CDR3 has 14 residues. The J segment lost 0 bases and the V segment lost 3 bases, leaving 2 bases of the junction unmatched. The CDR3 nucleotides read TGTGCCAGCAGCTGGGACAGCTACCAAGAGACCCAGTACTTC. Protein product: CASSWDSYQETQYF.

This clone has only one observation. The gene calls are TRBV27 and TRBJ1-2; possible D gene TRBD1, 6 bases. The CDR3 length is 15 residues. The V gene lost 1 base and the J gene lost 6 bases, with 15 bases spanning the gap. Germline values: CDR1 MNHEY, CDR2 SMNVEV (reference sequence). CDR3 loop: CASSLFSGADDGYTF. For the CDR3, the DNA is TGTGCCAGCAGTTTATTTTCAGGGGCGGACGATGGCTACACCTTC.

Notes on this clone: A read error may explain this, as a much larger clone is one base away. Other DNA sequences from this sample encode an identical CDR3 as well. The chain links TRBV10-3 to TRBJ1-2; a possible D gene is TRBD1 (5 bases). The CDR3 spans 14 residues. Germline loops: CDR1 ENHRY, CDR2 SYGVKD. In nucleotides, the CDR3 is TGTGCCATCAGTAACGCTAGGGGCGGTGGTGGCTACACCTTT. The encoded protein is CAISNARGGGGYTF.

Comment on this clone: The germline gene is not matched at one end of the junction; a read error may be the cause. The genes are TRBV6-5 and TRBJ2-1, with D maybe TRBD2 (6 bases). Germline loops: CDR1 MNHEY, CDR2 SVGAGI. The CDR3 consists of 13 residues. The CDR3 bases are TGTGCCAGCAGTTACTCGAGGCTAGCGCCACCCGTCTTC. Protein product: CASSYSRLAPPVF.

V and J are TRBV30 and TRBJ2-1, with D uncertain. CDR3 length: 11 residues. CDR1 and CDR2 from the germline V gene are GTSNPN and SVGIG (reference sequence). Deletions cut 2 bases from V and 10 bases from J, with 9 bases between. DNA for the CDR3: TGTGCCTGGAGTAAGACGGTGGAGCAGTTCTTC. As protein: CAWSKTVEQFF.

With regard to this clone: Other DNA variants within this sample encode the same CDR3. The chain is built from TRBV19 and TRBJ2-6; D call uncertain. Germline CDR1 reads LNHDA; CDR2 reads SQIVND (reference sequence). There are 13 residues in the CDR3. V shed 2 bases and J shed 2 bases, with 1 base lying between them. The CDR3 spells CASSITGANVLTF. Here the CDR3 DNA reads TGTGCCAGTAGTATAACTGGGGCCAACGTCCTGACTTTC. Full variable domain (outside the CDR3, taken from reference TRBV19 and TRBJ2-6): DGGITQSPKYLFRKEGQNVTLSCEQNLNHDAMYWYRQDPGQGLRLIYYSQIVNDFQKGDIAEGYSVSREKKESFPLTVTSAQKNPTAFYLCASSITGANVLTFGAGSRLTVL.

With regard to this clone: This may be a read error, as it is one base from a much larger clone. This sample includes further DNA sequences coding for the same CDR3. The V and J genes are TRBV30 and TRBJ1-3, with D uncertain. CDR1 is GTSNPN and CDR2 is SVGIG in the germline V gene (reference sequence). Trimming took 1 base from V and 1 from J, leaving 8 bases between them. The CDR3 contains 14 residues. CDR3: CAWSERGSGNTIYF. The CDR3 DNA reads as TGTGCCTGGAGTGAGAGAGGTTCTGGAAACACCATATATTTT. Full variable domain (missing parts from reference TRBV30 and TRBJ1-3): SQTIHQWPATLVQPVGSPLSLECTVEGTSNPNLYWYRQAAGRGLQLLFYSVGIGQISSEVPQNLSASRPQDRQFILSSKKLLLSDSGFYLCAWSERGSGNTIYFGEGSWLTVV.

This chain links TRBV5-4 with TRBJ1-2, with D possibly TRBD1 on 5 matching bases. The germline V gene has CDR1 SGHNT and CDR2 YYREEE (reference sequence). Trimming left V 0 bases short and J 0 bases short, with 15 bases between. This CDR3 region has 17 residues. This CDR3 reads CASSLGGPGSPNYGYTF. The CDR3, as DNA: TGTGCCAGCAGCTTGGGGGGACCCGGGTCCCCTAACTATGGCTACACCTTC.

This clone was picked up many times. V usage is TRBV6-4 and J usage is TRBJ2-3; possible D gene TRBD2, 7 bases. The CDR3 has 17 residues. The V end was cut by 0 bases, the J end by 1 base, with 14 bases between. Germline V gene data show CDR1 as MRHNA and CDR2 as SNTAGT. CDR3 bases: TGTGCCAGCAGTGACTCGAGCGGAGGGGGGGGCACAGATACGCAGTATTTT. It is translated as CASSDSSGGGGTDTQYF.

The V and J genes are TRBV30 and TRBJ1-2; 9 bases map to TRBD1. Trimming cost V 2 bases and J 0 bases; bases outside gene matches: 4. The germline V gene has CDR1 GTSNPN and CDR2 SVGIG (reference sequence). CDR3 length equals 15 residues. CDR3 coding DNA: TGTGCCTGGAGTCCTTGGACAGGGGCTAACTATGGCTACACCTTC. Translation gives CAWSPWTGANYGYTF.

The chain links TRBV30 to TRBJ1-1, with D perhaps matching TRBD1 (6 bases). The CDR3 is made up of 14 amino acids. V dropped 5 bases and J dropped 0 bases, with 13 bases sitting between them. CDR1 GTSNPN and CDR2 SVGIG come from the germline V gene (reference sequence). The CDR3 DNA sequence: TGTGCCTGGGGGCGGGGGCGATTGAACACTGAAGCTTTCTTT. Its protein product is CAWGRGRLNTEAFF.

The V call is TRBV2, the J call TRBJ2-2; no firm D call. Trimming took 5 bases from V and 2 from J, leaving 12 bases between them. The CDR3 totals 15 residues. Per the germline V gene, CDR1 is SNHLY and CDR2 is FYNNEI. DNA for the CDR3: TGTGCCAGCAGTCAGAGAATTACTAACACCGGGGAGCTGTTTTTT. It yields the protein CASSQRITNTGELFF.

J is TRBJ2-6 and V is TRBV7-8, with no clear D. The CDR3 consists of 16 residues. Germline-derived CDR1 and CDR2 are SGHVS and FQNEAQ. Trimming cost V 5 bases and J 2 bases, with 13 bases left between them. The CDR3 here is CASSPQVEAGANVLTF. The CDR3 DNA sequence: TGTGCCAGCAGCCCCCAAGTTGAGGCTGGGGCCAACGTCCTGACTTTC. Using reference TRBV7-8 and TRBJ2-6 for the parts outside the CDR3, the full variable domain is GAGVSQSPRYKVAKRGQDVALRCDPISGHVSLFWYQQALGQGPEFLTYFQNEAQLDKSGLPSDRFFAERPEGSVSTLKIQRTQQEDSAVYLCASSPQVEAGANVLTFGAGSRLTVL.

This clone is a singleton in its sample. A far larger clone is a single base away, which makes a read error likely. CDR3 region: CASCPGVLNSPLHF. The CDR3 bases are TGTGCCAGCTGTCCGGGGGTCTTGAATTCACCCCTCCACTTT. V is TRBV28 and J is TRBJ1-6; tentative D call: TRBD1 (5 bases). Germline V CDR1 and CDR2: MDHEN, SYDVKM. V dropped 8 bases and J dropped 7 bases, with 15 bases sitting between them. This CDR3 has 14 amino acids.

This chain connects TRBV7-9 to TRBJ2-5; 10 bases align to TRBD2. The V gene end was trimmed by 2 bases and the J gene end by 5 bases; junction bases not matched to a gene: 5. The CDR3 contains 15 residues. Germline CDR1 SEHNR, CDR2 FQNEAQ (reference sequence). CDR3 protein: CASSLNLAGDETQYF. Here the CDR3 DNA reads TGTGCCAGCAGCTTAAACCTAGCGGGAGATGAGACCCAGTACTTC. Full variable domain (missing parts from reference TRBV7-9 and TRBJ2-5): DTGVSQNPRHKITKRGQNVTFRCDPISEHNRLYWYRQTLGQGPEFLTYFQNEAQLEKSRLLSDRFSAERPKGSFSTLEIQRTEQGDSAMYLCASSLNLAGDETQYFGPGTRLLVL.

The V and J genes are TRBV7-2 and TRBJ2-3; TRBD2 aligns across 7 bases. CDR1 is SGHTA and CDR2 is FQGNSA in the germline V gene. This CDR3 is built from 16 residues. The V and J ends lost 3 bases and 4 bases, in that order; junction bases with no gene match: 10. The CDR3 nucleotides read TGTGCCAGCAGCTTCCGTGGGGGGGAGCTTGCAGATACGCAGTATTTT. It is translated as CASSFRGGELADTQYF.

The J gene is TRBJ2-7, the V gene TRBV7-8; TRBD1 matches at 9 bases. V dropped 4 bases and J dropped 3; count of bases not matched to a gene: 10. CDR1 and CDR2 (germline): SGHVS, FQNEAQ. The CDR3 contains 16 residues. The CDR3 bases are TGTGCCAGCAGCTCCCGAGCGGGACAGGGAATCTACGAGCAGTACTTC. Translation: CASSSRAGQGIYEQYF.

The genes are TRBV5-1 and TRBJ1-1; D gene unclear. Looked up from germline, CDR1 is SGHRS and CDR2 is YFSETQ. The length of the CDR3 is 15 residues. Trimming cost V 3 bases and J 1 base, with 13 bases left between them. The CDR3 nucleotides are TGCGCCAGCAGCTCCTGGGGAGCTGCGAACACTGAAGCTTTCTTT. It encodes CASSSWGAANTEAFF.